This T cell receptor beta chain emerged from a study of cytomegalovirus exposure and HLA in healthy donors. Study at large: The approximately 120 million unique TCR beta sequences, from about 180 million T cells, were found by an earlier analysis.

CDR1 SGHNT and CDR2 YYREEE come from the germline V gene (reference sequence). The CDR3 runs 14 residues. The V and J ends lost 6 bases and 1 base, in that order; junction bases with no gene match: 6. Findings and limits, study-wide: It emerged from a later analysis that several of the most significant clusters appeared to be linked to common viral pathogens. The study assumed roughly uniform donor sequencing depth for presence/absence analyses. Later work showed greater clonal expansion in HLA-associated TCR beta chains than in equally common others.

Concerning this clone: Antigen specificity is unknown.

With 60 Vbeta and 13 Jbeta primers, the PCR was carried out. Profiled with immunoSEQ multiplex PCR; TCRdb holds only in-frame clones, not every one. The table has about 210,000 clones, almost 80% seen once. This chain joins TRBV5-4 and TRBJ2-7; 8 bases agree with TRBD2. The sample was PBMCs. This receptor was taken from a male donor in good health and CMV-seronegative. CDR3 DNA sequence: TGTGCCAGCAAGAGCGGGGGACCGTCCTACGAGCAGTACTTC. It encodes CASKSGGPSYEQYF.